The 16 T cell receptor beta chains presented below share a single source sample, sequenced in a study of cytomegalovirus exposure and HLA in healthy donors (dated by TCRdb to between 2016 and 2019). Receptor libraries were prepared by the immunoSEQ multiplex PCR assay. TCRdb carries this immuneACCESS record with in-frame sequences only. Its versions omit some clonotypes, under half of them owing to an unresolved V gene in the studies checked, with the rest unexplained. In this sample the table shows under 95,000 clones, roughly 95% of which occur a single time. The ten top clones hold approximately 3.3% of the sample. Material for sequencing was PBMCs. Receptors originate from a woman aged 18-29 years in good health and CMV-seropositive.

This chain joins TRBV7-9 and TRBJ2-5; no clear D gene. Germline CDR1 SEHNR, CDR2 FQNEAQ (reference sequence). V was pared by 3 bases and J by 2 bases, with 4 bases between. The CDR3 sequence is 12 residues long. The CDR3, as DNA: TGTGCCAGCAGCTTTACTCAAGAGACCCAGTACTTC. This codes for CASSFTQETQYF.

The chain uses TRBV7-9 and TRBJ1-2, with no clear D. The CDR3 consists of 10 residues. Germline loops: CDR1 SEHNR, CDR2 FQNEAQ (reference sequence). Between the trimmed V and J ends, which lost 5 bases and 6 bases, there was a span of 4 bases. The CDR3 DNA reads as TGTGCCAGCAGCCCAAATGGCTACACCTTC. Translating gives CASSPNGYTF.

The V and J genes are TRBV2 and TRBJ1-4, with 10 bases fitting TRBD1. The germline V gene has CDR1 SNHLY and CDR2 FYNNEI. Trimming cost V 2 bases and J 8 bases; bases outside gene matches: 8. This CDR3 has 16 amino acids. DNA of the CDR3: TGTGCCAGCAGTGAAAAGGCGGGGACAGGGGTGGAAAAACTGTTTTTT. Translating it yields CASSEKAGTGVEKLFF.

This chain joins TRBV7-2 and TRBJ1-5; D gene ambiguous. The CDR3 spans 15 residues. CDR1 and CDR2 (germline): SGHTA, FQGNSA. Trimming removed 5 bases at V and 6 bases at J, with 17 bases between. The CDR3 region is CASSIRQAAGQPQHF. CDR3 in DNA: TGTGCCAGCAGCATCCGCCAGGCAGCAGGTCAGCCCCAGCATTTT.

The chain couples TRBV4-1 to TRBJ2-7, with 8 bases matching TRBD2. The CDR3 extends over 15 amino acids. The ends lost 0 bases at V and 3 bases at J; junction bases unmatched: 4. Germline assignment: CDR1 MGHRA and CDR2 YSYEKL. The CDR3 protein is CASSQDSSGFYEQYF. CDR3 nucleotides: TGCGCCAGCAGCCAAGATTCTAGCGGGTTCTACGAGCAGTACTTC.

The rearrangement uses TRBV2 and TRBJ2-1; D is possibly TRBD2 (5 bases). Per the germline V gene, CDR1 is SNHLY and CDR2 is FYNNEI. This CDR3 region has 13 residues. With 8 bases removed from V and 7 bases from J, the gap between germline ends came to 15 bases. The CDR3 region has the DNA TGTGCCAGCCGATTTATCCGGGATAATGAGCAGTTCTTC. Its protein product is CASRFIRDNEQFF.

The chain joins TRBV4-3 to TRBJ2-1; 8 bases are shared with TRBD2. The germline V gene encodes CDR1 LGHNA and CDR2 YSLEER. CDR3 length: 16 residues. The ends lost 4 bases at V and 3 bases at J; junction bases unmatched: 8. The CDR3 bases are TGCGCCAGCAGCCGAAGACTAGCGACAAGCTACAATGAGCAGTTCTTC. This gives the protein CASSRRLATSYNEQFF.

The V and J genes are TRBV29-1 and TRBJ2-5; weak D call: TRBD1 (6 bases). V was shortened by 6 bases and J by 4 bases, with 15 bases between the two germline ends. Germline V gene data show CDR1 as SQVTM and CDR2 as ANQGSEA. The CDR3 covers 13 residues. CDR3 loop: CSVGAGVVETQYF. The CDR3 DNA is TGCAGCGTGGGGGCCGGGGTGGTAGAGACCCAGTACTTC.

V is TRBV29-1 and J is TRBJ2-1, with 11 positions matching TRBD2. The germline CDR1 and CDR2 sequences are SQVTM and ANQGSEA. The CDR3 totals 13 residues. Germline trimming cut 5 bases from V and 9 bases from J; bases unmatched to any gene: 6. CDR3: CSVQLAGDSEQFF. The CDR3 DNA reads as TGCAGCGTTCAACTAGCGGGAGACAGTGAGCAGTTCTTC.

V usage is TRBV27 and J usage is TRBJ1-2; TRBD1 agrees at 7 bases. J gave up 0 bases and V 5 bases, and 9 bases lay outside the gene matches. The CDR3 totals 16 residues. Per germline, CDR1 MNHEY and CDR2 SMNVEV (reference sequence). The CDR3 loop is CASSIGGNYPNYGYTF. The CDR3 DNA is TGTGCCAGCAGTATAGGGGGCAACTACCCTAACTATGGCTACACCTTC.

V and J are TRBV2 and TRBJ2-1; tentative D call: TRBD1 (6 bases). This CDR3 has 15 residues. Trimming took off 3 bases at V and 8 bases at J, with 17 bases between the two ends. Germline loops: CDR1 SNHLY, CDR2 FYNNEI. The CDR3 nucleotides read TGTGCCAGCAGTGATCGGACAGCTCCCAGGGATGAGCAGTTCTTC. It codes for CASSDRTAPRDEQFF.

This clone appeared once. The CDR3 is CASSPGTNEAFF. CDR3 DNA: TGTGCCAGCAGCCCGGGGACAAATGAAGCTTTCTTT. This rearrangement joins TRBV11-3 to TRBJ1-1; D perhaps matches TRBD1 (6 bases). V lost 5 bases, J lost 7 bases, and 11 bases lay in between. Germline V gene lookup returns CDR1 SGHNT and CDR2 YENEEA. The CDR3 is made up of 12 amino acids. Combining the CDR3 with reference TRBV11-3 and TRBJ1-1 gives the whole variable domain EAGVVQSPRYKIIEKKQPVAFWCNPISGHNTLYWYLQNLGQGPELLIRYENEEAVDDSQLPKDRFSAERLKGVDSTLKIQPAELGDSAVYLCASSPGTNEAFFGQGTRLTVV.

This chain links TRBV7-3 with TRBJ2-3; TRBD2 agrees at 12 bases. This CDR3 is built from 15 residues. V gave up 5 bases and J gave up 1 base; unmatched junction bases: 1. CDR1 and CDR2 (germline): SGHTA, FQGTGA. The CDR3 protein is CASSLAGGRTDTQYF. The CDR3 coding sequence is TGTGCCAGCAGCCTAGCGGGAGGGCGCACAGATACGCAGTATTTT.

This clone appeared a few times. The chain couples TRBV27 to TRBJ1-6; TRBD1 might be the D (5 bases). CDR3 size: 15 residues. CDR1 and CDR2 from the germline V gene are MNHEY and SMNVEV (reference sequence). V lost 2 bases, J lost 10 bases, and 15 bases lay in between. As DNA, the CDR3 is TGTGCCAGCAGTTTAACGCAGGGTGTAGGGTCACCCCTCCACTTT. This sequence encodes CASSLTQGVGSPLHF.

The J gene is TRBJ1-1, the V gene TRBV6-4; 9 bases match TRBD1. The CDR3 extends over 16 amino acids. Germline V gives CDR1 MRHNA, CDR2 SNTAGT. J gave up 3 bases and V 6 bases, and 11 bases lay outside the gene matches. The DNA for the CDR3 is TGTGCCAGCAGCCGTCCCGGGACAGGGTTGTACACTGAAGCTTTCTTT. Translation: CASSRPGTGLYTEAFF.

This chain links TRBV11-2 with TRBJ2-1; 15 bases line up with TRBD2. V shed 5 bases, J shed 1 base, and the junction held 9 bases outside the gene matches. Germline V gene data show CDR1 as SGHAT and CDR2 as FQNNGV. There are 19 residues in the CDR3. The CDR3 sequence: CASSPTPGLAGGSYNEQFF. CDR3 sequence (DNA): TGTGCCAGCAGCCCAACTCCGGGACTAGCGGGAGGATCCTACAATGAGCAGTTCTTC.